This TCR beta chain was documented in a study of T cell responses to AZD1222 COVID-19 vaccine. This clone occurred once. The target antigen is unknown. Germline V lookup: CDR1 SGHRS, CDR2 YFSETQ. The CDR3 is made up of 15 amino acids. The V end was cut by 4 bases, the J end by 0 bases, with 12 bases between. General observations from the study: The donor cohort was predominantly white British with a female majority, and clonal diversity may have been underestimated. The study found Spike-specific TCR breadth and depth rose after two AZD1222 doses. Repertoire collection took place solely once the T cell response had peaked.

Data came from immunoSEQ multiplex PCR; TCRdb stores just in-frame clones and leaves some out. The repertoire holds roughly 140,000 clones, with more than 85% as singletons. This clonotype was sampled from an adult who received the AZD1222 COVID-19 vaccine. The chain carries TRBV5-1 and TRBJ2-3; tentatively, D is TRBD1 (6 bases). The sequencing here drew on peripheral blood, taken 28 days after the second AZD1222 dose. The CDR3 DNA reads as TGCGCCAGCAGCGGGGACACCCTCAGCACAGATACGCAGTATTTT. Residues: CASSGDTLSTDTQYF.